This TCR beta chain stems from a study of blood T cell repertoires in COVID-19. Study overall: In each case, the material was cDNA or gDNA derived from T cells, B-cell-depleted T cells, or PBMCs.

Data came from immunoSEQ multiplex PCR; TCRdb stores just in-frame clones and leaves some out. The top ten clones hold roughly 4.9% of a sample with 200,000 to 300,000 clones, more than 75% of them seen once. The V gene end was trimmed by 6 bases and the J gene end by 7 bases; junction bases not matched to a gene: 5. In germline, CDR1 is MDHEN, CDR2 SYDVKM. The CDR3 has 14 amino acids. This receptor was obtained from a woman aged 55-75 years with COVID-19, enrolled during active disease. V usage is TRBV28 and J usage is TRBJ1-6, with 8 nucleotides matching TRBD1. Input material: peripheral blood. Here the CDR3 DNA reads TGTGCCAGCAGGCTGACAGGGGCCAATTCACCCCTCCACTTT. Amino acid sequence: CASRLTGANSPLHF.